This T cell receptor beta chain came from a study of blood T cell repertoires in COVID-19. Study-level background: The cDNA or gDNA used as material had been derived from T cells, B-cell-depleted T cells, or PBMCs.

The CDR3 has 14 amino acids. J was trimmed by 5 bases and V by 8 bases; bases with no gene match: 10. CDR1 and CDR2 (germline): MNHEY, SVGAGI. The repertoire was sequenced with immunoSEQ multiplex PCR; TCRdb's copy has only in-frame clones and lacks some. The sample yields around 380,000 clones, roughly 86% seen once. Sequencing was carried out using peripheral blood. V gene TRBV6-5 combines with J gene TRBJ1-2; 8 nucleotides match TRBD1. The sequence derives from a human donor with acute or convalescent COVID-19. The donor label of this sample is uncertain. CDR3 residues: CASGLGQVVYGYTF. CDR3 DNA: TGTGCCAGCGGCTTGGGACAGGTCGTGTATGGCTACACCTTC.